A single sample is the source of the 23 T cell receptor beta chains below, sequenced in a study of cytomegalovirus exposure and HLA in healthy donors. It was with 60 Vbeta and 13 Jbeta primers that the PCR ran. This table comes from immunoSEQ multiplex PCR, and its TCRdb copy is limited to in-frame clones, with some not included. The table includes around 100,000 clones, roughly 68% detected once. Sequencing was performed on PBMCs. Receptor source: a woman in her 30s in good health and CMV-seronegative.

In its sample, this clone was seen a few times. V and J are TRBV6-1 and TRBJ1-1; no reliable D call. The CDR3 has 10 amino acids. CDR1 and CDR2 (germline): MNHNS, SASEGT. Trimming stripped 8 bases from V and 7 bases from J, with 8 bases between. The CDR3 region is CASFQNEAFF. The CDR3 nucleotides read TGTGCCAGCTTCCAAAATGAAGCTTTCTTT.

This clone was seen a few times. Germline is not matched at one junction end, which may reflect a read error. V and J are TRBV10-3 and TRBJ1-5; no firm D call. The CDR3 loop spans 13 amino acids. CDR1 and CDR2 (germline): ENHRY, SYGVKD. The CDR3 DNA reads TGTGCCATCCGTGAGACGGAGCCCGGGCCCCAGCATTTT. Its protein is CAIRETEPGPQHF.

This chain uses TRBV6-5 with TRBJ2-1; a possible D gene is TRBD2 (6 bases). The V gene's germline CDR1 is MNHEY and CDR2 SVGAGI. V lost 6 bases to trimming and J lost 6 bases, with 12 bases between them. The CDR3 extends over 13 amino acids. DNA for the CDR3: TGTGCCAGCAGGCCTTCGGGAGTCAATGAGCAGTTCTTC. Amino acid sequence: CASRPSGVNEQFF.

CDR3 protein: CASSYGDSEAFF. CDR3 nucleotides: TGTGCCAGCAGTTATGGGGACAGTGAAGCTTTCTTT. The V call is TRBV6-5, the J call TRBJ1-1; 7 positions match TRBD1. This CDR3 contains 12 residues. CDR1 MNHEY and CDR2 SVGAGI come from the germline V gene. The V and J ends lost 3 bases and 7 bases, in that order; junction bases with no gene match: 2.

DNA of the CDR3: TGTGCCAGCAGCTTACCACAGAGTGAGCAGTTCTTC. This codes for CASSLPQSEQFF. The chain links TRBV7-9 to TRBJ2-1; D is uncertain. V lost 2 bases and J lost 9, with 8 bases in between. Per the germline V gene, CDR1 is SEHNR and CDR2 is FQNEAQ (reference sequence). The CDR3 covers 12 residues.

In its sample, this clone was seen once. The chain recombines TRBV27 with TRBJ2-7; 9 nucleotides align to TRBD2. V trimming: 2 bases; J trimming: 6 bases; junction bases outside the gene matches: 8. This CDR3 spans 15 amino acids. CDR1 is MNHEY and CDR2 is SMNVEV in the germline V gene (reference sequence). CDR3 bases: TGTGCCAGCAGTTTAGGTGCGGGAGGGCCGCTCGAGCAGTACTTC. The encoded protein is CASSLGAGGPLEQYF.

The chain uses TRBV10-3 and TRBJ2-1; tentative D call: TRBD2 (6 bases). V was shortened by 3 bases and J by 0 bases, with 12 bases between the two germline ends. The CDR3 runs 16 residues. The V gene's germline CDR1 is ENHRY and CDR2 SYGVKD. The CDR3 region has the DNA TGTGCCATCAGTGACGTTTCAGCGGGCTCCTACAATGAGCAGTTCTTC. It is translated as CAISDVSAGSYNEQFF.

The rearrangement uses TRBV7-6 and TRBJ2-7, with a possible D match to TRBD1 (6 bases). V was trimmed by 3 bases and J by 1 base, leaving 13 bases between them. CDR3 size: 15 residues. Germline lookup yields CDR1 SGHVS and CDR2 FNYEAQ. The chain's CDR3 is CASSLGAGLSYEQYF. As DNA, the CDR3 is TGTGCCAGCAGCTTGGGGGCGGGCCTATCCTACGAGCAGTACTTC.

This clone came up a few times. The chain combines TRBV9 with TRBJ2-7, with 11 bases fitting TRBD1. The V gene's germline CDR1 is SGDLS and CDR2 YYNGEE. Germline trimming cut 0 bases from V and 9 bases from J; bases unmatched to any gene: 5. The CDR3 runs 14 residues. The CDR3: CASSVAGTGGRQYF. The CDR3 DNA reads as TGTGCCAGCAGCGTAGCAGGGACAGGGGGGCGGCAGTACTTC. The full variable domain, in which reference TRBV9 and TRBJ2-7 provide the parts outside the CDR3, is DSGVTQTPKHLITATGQRVTLRCSPRSGDLSVYWYQQSLDQGLQFLIQYYNGEERAKGNILERFSAQQFPDLHSELNLSSLELGDSALYFCASSVAGTGGRQYFGPGTRLTVT.

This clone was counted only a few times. The CDR3 DNA is TGTGCCAGCAGTTACACCGGGACAGGGAGCCATGGCTACACCTTC. Protein: CASSYTGTGSHGYTF. J is TRBJ1-2 and V is TRBV6-5; 9 bases align to TRBD1. Looked up from germline, CDR1 is MNHEY and CDR2 is SVGAGI. The CDR3 sequence is 15 residues long. V shed 2 bases and J 6 bases; nucleotides not matched to a gene: 7.

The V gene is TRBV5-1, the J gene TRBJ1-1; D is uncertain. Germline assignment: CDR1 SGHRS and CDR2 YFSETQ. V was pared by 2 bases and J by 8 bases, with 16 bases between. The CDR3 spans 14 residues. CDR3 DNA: TGCGCCAGCAGCTTTGGAACATACAGTTACGAAGCTTTCTTT. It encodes CASSFGTYSYEAFF.

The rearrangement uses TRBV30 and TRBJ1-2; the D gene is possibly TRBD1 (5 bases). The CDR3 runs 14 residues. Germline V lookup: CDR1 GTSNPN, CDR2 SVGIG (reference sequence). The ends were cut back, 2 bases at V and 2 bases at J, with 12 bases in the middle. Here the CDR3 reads CAWSQPGQNYGYTF. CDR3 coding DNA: TGTGCCTGGAGTCAGCCAGGGCAGAACTATGGCTACACCTTC.

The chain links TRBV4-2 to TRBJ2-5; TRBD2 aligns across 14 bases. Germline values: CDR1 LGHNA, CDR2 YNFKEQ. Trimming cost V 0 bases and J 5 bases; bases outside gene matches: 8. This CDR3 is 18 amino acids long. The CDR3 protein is CASSQEGLAGVIAETQYF. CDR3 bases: TGTGCCAGCAGCCAAGAGGGACTAGCGGGAGTGATCGCGGAGACCCAGTACTTC.

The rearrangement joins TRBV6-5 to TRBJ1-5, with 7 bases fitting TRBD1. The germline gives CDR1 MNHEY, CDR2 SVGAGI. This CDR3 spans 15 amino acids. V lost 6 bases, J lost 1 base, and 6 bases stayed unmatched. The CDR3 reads CASSQMGQSNQPQHF. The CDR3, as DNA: TGTGCCAGCAGCCAAATGGGACAGAGCAATCAGCCCCAGCATTTT.

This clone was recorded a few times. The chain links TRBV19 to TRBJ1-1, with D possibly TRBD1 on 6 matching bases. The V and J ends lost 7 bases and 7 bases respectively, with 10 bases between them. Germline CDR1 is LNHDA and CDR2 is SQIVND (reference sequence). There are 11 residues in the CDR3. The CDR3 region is CASTTGFEAFF. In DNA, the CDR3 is TGTGCCAGTACAACAGGGTTTGAAGCTTTCTTT.

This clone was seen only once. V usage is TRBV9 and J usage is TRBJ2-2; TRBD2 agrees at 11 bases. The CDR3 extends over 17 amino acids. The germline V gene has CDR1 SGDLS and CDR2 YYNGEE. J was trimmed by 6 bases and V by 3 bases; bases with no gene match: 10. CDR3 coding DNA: TGTGCCAGCAGCGCGGGGGGTAGCGGGGGGGCCGCCGGGGAGCTGTTTTTT. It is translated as CASSAGGSGGAAGELFF.

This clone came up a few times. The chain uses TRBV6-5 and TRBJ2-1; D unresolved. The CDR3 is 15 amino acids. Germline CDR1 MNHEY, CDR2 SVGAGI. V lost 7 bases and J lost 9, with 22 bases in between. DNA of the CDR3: TGTGCCAGCACTTTGATAACCCCATACACAAGTGAGCAGTTCTTC. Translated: CASTLITPYTSEQFF.

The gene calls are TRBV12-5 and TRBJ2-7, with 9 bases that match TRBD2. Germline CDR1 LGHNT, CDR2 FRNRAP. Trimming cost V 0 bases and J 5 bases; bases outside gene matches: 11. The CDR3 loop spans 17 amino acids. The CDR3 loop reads CASGLVQRGSGSNEQYF. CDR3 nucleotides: TGTGCTAGTGGTTTGGTACAGCGGGGTAGCGGGAGCAACGAGCAGTACTTC.

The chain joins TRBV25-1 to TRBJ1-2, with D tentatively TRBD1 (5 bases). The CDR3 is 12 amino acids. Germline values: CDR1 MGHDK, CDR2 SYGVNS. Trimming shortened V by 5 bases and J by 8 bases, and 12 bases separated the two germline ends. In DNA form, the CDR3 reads TGTGCCAGCAGTCGGGCCCAGGGAGGCTACACCTTC. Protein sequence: CASSRAQGGYTF.

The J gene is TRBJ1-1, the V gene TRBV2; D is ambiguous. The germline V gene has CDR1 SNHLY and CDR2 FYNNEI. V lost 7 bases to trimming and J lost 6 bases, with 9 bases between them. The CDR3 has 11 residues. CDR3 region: CASTVNAEAFF. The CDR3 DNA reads TGTGCCAGCACCGTAAATGCTGAAGCTTTCTTT.

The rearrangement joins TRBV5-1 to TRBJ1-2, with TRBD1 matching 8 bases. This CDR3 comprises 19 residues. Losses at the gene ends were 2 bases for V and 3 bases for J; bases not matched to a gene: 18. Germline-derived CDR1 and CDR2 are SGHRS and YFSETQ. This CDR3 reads CASSFGNWPMDRADYGYTF. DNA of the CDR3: TGCGCCAGCAGCTTCGGAAATTGGCCCATGGACAGGGCTGACTATGGCTACACCTTC.

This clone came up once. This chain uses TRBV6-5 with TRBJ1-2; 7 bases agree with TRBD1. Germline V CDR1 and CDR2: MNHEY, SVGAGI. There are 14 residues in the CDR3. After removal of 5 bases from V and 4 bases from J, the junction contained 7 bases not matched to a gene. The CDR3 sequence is CASSPGTELYGYTF. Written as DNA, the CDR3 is TGTGCCAGCAGTCCTGGGACAGAACTCTATGGCTACACCTTC.

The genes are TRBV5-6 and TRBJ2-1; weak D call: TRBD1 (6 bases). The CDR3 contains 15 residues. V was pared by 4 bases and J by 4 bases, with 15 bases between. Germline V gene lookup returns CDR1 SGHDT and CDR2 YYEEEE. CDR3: CASSLPGQFYNEQFF. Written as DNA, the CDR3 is TGTGCCAGCAGCCTACCCGGACAGTTTTACAATGAGCAGTTCTTC.